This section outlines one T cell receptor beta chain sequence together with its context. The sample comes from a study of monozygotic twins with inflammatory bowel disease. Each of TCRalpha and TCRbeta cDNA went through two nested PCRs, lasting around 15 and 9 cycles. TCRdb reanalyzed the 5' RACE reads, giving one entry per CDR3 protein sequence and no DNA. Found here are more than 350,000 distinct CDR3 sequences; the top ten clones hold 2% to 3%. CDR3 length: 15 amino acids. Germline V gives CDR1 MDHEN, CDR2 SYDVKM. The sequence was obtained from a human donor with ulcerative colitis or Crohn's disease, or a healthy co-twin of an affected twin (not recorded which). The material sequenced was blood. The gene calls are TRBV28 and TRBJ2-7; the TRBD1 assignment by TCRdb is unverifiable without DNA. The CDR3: CASNWGGGGGYEQYF.